The T cell receptor beta chain described here comes from a study of cytomegalovirus exposure and HLA in healthy donors. Findings and caveats of the study: For TCR beta chains, V- and J-gene trimming was later linked to a missense DCLRE1C variant. As a later analysis showed, several of the most significant clusters appeared to be linked to common viral pathogens. A later analysis reportedly identified an Asian-associated ancestry cluster as carrying fewer N-insertions than the 666-donor mean.

PCR used 60 Vbeta primers and 13 Jbeta primers. The repertoire was sequenced with immunoSEQ multiplex PCR; TCRdb's copy has only in-frame clones and lacks some. This table lists 150,000 to 200,000 clones. CDR1 SGHDT and CDR2 YYEEEE come from the germline V gene. This CDR3 contains 12 residues. The V end was cut by 4 bases, the J end by 3 bases, with 8 bases between. About this clone itself: The antigen is unknown.

The sequence was collected from a woman under 30 in good health and CMV-seropositive. Material for sequencing was PBMCs. The rearrangement joins TRBV5-6 to TRBJ2-7; no firm D call. CDR3: CASSQYSYEQYF. CDR3 bases: TGTGCCAGCAGCCAATACAGCTACGAGCAGTACTTC.